The rows below give T cell receptor beta chains drawn from one sample of a study of siplizumab effects on memory and regulatory T cells. This table comes from immunoSEQ multiplex PCR, and its TCRdb copy is limited to in-frame clones, with some not included. The sample records some 100,000 clones, approximately 90% being singletons. Material for sequencing was Tregs sorted from blood. These receptors were collected from a human donor in good health. CDR3s include the opening cysteine and the closing phenylalanine or tryptophan. Fields, in order: D gene, V gene, J gene, clone size, CDR3 DNA, CDR3 protein. A D gene is named only where the DNA matches it firmly. Where a row states a size, it is once, few, many or the class of an expanded clone; other rows omit it.

D: NA
V: TRBV6-5
J: TRBJ1-2
size: NA
DNA: TGTGCCAGCAGTTACTCGTTAGGAGCTAACTATGGCTACACCTTC
CDR3: CASSYSLGANYGYTF

D: NA
V: TRBV10-3
J: TRBJ1-2
size: NA
DNA: TGTGCCATCAGCTCCGACACAGCCTATGGCTACACCTTC
CDR3: CAISSDTAYGYTF

D: NA
V: TRBV5-1
J: TRBJ2-7
size: NA
DNA: TGCGCCAGCAGCTTGTCCGGGGGAGGATCCTACGAGCAGTACTTC
CDR3: CASSLSGGGSYEQYF

D: NA
V: TRBV18
J: TRBJ1-2
size: NA
DNA: TGTGCCAGCTCACCAATACAGGGTGAGGGCTACGCCTTC
CDR3: CASSPIQGEGYAF

D: NA
V: TRBV2
J: TRBJ2-2
size: NA
DNA: TGTGCCAGCAGTGAAGCGAGGACAGTCACCGGGGAGCTGTTTTTT
CDR3: CASSEARTVTGELFF

D: TRBD2
V: TRBV19
J: TRBJ2-5
size: NA
DNA: TGTGCCAGTAGTATAGGTGTAGCGGGTGGGCAAGAGACCCAGTACTTC
CDR3: CASSIGVAGGQETQYF

D: TRBD1
V: TRBV19
J: TRBJ1-1
size: few
DNA: TGTGCCAGCCAGGGACAGTTGAACACTGAAGCTTTCTTT
CDR3: CASQGQLNTEAFF

D: TRBD2
V: TRBV23-1
J: TRBJ2-7
size: NA
DNA: TGCGCCAGCAGTCAATCTTCGCGACTAGCGGGACCCTACGAGCAGTACTTC
CDR3: CASSQSSRLAGPYEQYF

D: NA
V: TRBV18
J: TRBJ2-5
size: NA
DNA: TGTGCCAGCTCCCAACAGGAACAAGAGACCCAGTACTTC
CDR3: CASSQQEQETQYF

D: TRBD2
V: TRBV19
J: TRBJ2-3
size: NA
DNA: TGTGCCAGTAGTCTCGGACTAGCGGGAGTTGCAGATACGCAGTATTTT
CDR3: CASSLGLAGVADTQYF

D: NA
V: TRBV7-9
J: TRBJ2-7
size: once
DNA: TGTGCCAGCTCTATATCCGGGCCCCTGCCACAAGAGCAGTACTTC
CDR3: CASSISGPLPQEQYF

D: TRBD2
V: TRBV6-1
J: TRBJ2-5
size: NA
DNA: TGTGCCAGCAGTGAATCTTCTAGCGGACAAGAGACCCAGTACTTC
CDR3: CASSESSSGQETQYF

D: NA
V: TRBV7-8
J: TRBJ1-1
size: NA
DNA: TGTGCCAGCAGCTTAGCCTCTGGATCCGAAGCTTTCTTT
CDR3: CASSLASGSEAFF

D: NA
V: TRBV5-4
J: TRBJ2-1
size: NA
DNA: TGTGCCAGCAGCCGAAACAATGAGCAGTTCTTC
CDR3: CASSRNNEQFF

D: NA
V: TRBV30
J: TRBJ1-6
size: NA
DNA: TGTGCCTGGACGCTTTATAATTCACCCCTCCACTTT
CDR3: CAWTLYNSPLHF

D: NA
V: TRBV7-2
J: TRBJ2-4
size: NA
DNA: TGTGCCAGCAGCCCCGTTCCCGGAACTTTAAACATTCAGTACTTC
CDR3: CASSPVPGTLNIQYF

D: TRBD2
V: TRBV28
J: TRBJ2-1
size: NA
DNA: TGTGCCAGCAGACTACTAGCGGGAGGAGGAACCTACAATGAGCAGTTCTTC
CDR3: CASRLLAGGGTYNEQFF

D: NA
V: TRBV15
J: TRBJ2-7
size: once
DNA: TGTGCCACCAGCAGAGATTTTAGGGGATGGGGCGAGCAGTACTTC
CDR3: CATSRDFRGWGEQYF

D: TRBD1
V: TRBV7-8
J: TRBJ1-2
size: few
DNA: TGTGCCAGCAGCCCACAGGGGGGAGGGGACTATGGCTACACCTTC
CDR3: CASSPQGGGDYGYTF

D: TRBD1
V: TRBV27
J: TRBJ2-7
size: NA
DNA: TGTGCCAGCAGCCGGGACAGGGGTGACGAGCAGTACTTC
CDR3: CASSRDRGDEQYF

D: NA
V: TRBV5-1
J: TRBJ2-4
size: NA
DNA: TGCGCCAGCAGCTTTTCTCGGGGCCTAGCCAAAAACATTCAGTACTTC
CDR3: CASSFSRGLAKNIQYF

D: TRBD2
V: TRBV7-2
J: TRBJ2-1
size: NA
DNA: TGTGCCAGCAGCTTACTAGCGGGAGGCCGTAGTGAGCAGTTCTTC
CDR3: CASSLLAGGRSEQFF

D: TRBD1
V: TRBV29-1
J: TRBJ2-2
size: NA
DNA: TGCAGCGTAACCGGACAGGGGGGGACCGGGGAGCTGTTTTTT
CDR3: CSVTGQGGTGELFF

D: NA
V: TRBV2
J: TRBJ1-1
size: NA
DNA: TGTGCCAGCAGTGAAGCCGGGGGTGCTTTCTTT
CDR3: CASSEAGGAFF

D: NA
V: TRBV16
J: TRBJ1-4
size: NA
DNA: TGTGCCAGCAGACCACGGGACGGCCCGAATGAAAAACTGTTTTTT
CDR3: CASRPRDGPNEKLFF

D: NA
V: TRBV29-1
J: TRBJ1-5
size: few
DNA: TGCAGCGTTGGGGCAGGAGATAGCAATCAGCCCCAGCATTTT
CDR3: CSVGAGDSNQPQHF

D: NA
V: TRBV11-3
J: TRBJ2-1
size: NA
DNA: TGTGCCAGCAGCCCGCCGGGACCGACTGGTGAGCAGTTCTTC
CDR3: CASSPPGPTGEQFF

D: TRBD2
V: TRBV29-1
J: TRBJ2-7
size: once
DNA: TGCAGCGGCGAGGTAGCGGGAAGGGGAGGATACGAGCAGTACTTC
CDR3: CSGEVAGRGGYEQYF

D: NA
V: TRBV5-5
J: TRBJ1-2
size: NA
DNA: TGTGCCAGCAGCTTGGAGTTGAATAACTATGGCTACACCTTC
CDR3: CASSLELNNYGYTF

D: TRBD2
V: TRBV27
J: TRBJ2-7
size: NA
DNA: TGTGCCAGCAGTCCCATACCGAGCGGGAGCTATCCCTACGAGCAGTACTTC
CDR3: CASSPIPSGSYPYEQYF

D: TRBD2
V: TRBV6-6
J: TRBJ2-1
size: once
DNA: TGTGCCGCTGGGACTAGCGGAAATTACGATGAGCAGTTCTTC
CDR3: CAAGTSGNYDEQFF

D: NA
V: TRBV27
J: TRBJ2-3
size: NA
DNA: TGTGCCAGCAGTTTACGAACCGGTGCAGATACGCAGTATTTT
CDR3: CASSLRTGADTQYF

D: NA
V: TRBV7-3
J: TRBJ2-3
size: NA
DNA: TGTGCCAGCAGCACCCTGCAGGGCTGGCAGTATTTT
CDR3: CASSTLQGWQYF

D: NA
V: TRBV21-1
J: TRBJ2-7
size: NA
DNA: TGTGCCAGCAGCGGGACAGGGGGACCCTACGAGCAGTACTTC
CDR3: CASSGTGGPYEQYF

D: TRBD2
V: TRBV7-6
J: TRBJ2-3
size: NA
DNA: TGTGCCAGCAGCTTAGTAGCTGCTACTAGCGGGACTCCAGATACGCAGTATTTT
CDR3: CASSLVAATSGTPDTQYF

D: TRBD2
V: TRBV6-1
J: TRBJ2-1
size: NA
DNA: TGTGCCAGCAGCCGACTAGCGGGAGTAGGGGAACAGTTCTTC
CDR3: CASSRLAGVGEQFF

D: TRBD2
V: TRBV5-1
J: TRBJ2-5
size: NA
DNA: TGCGCCAGCAGCTTGGTACGGTGGGAGGGAAACCAAGAGACCCAGTACTTC
CDR3: CASSLVRWEGNQETQYF

D: NA
V: TRBV29-1
J: TRBJ2-5
size: NA
DNA: TGCAGCGTTTGGGAAGAGACCCAGTACTTC
CDR3: CSVWEETQYF

D: NA
V: TRBV7-9
J: TRBJ1-4
size: NA
DNA: TGTGCCAGCAGCGCCCCGGGACACCGAAATGCAACTAATGAAAAACTGTTTTTT
CDR3: CASSAPGHRNATNEKLFF

D: NA
V: TRBV7-8
J: TRBJ2-5
size: NA
DNA: TGTGCCAGCAGCTCCCCCGGCAGAGAGTACCAAGAGACCCAGTACTTC
CDR3: CASSSPGREYQETQYF

D: TRBD1
V: TRBV9
J: TRBJ2-3
size: NA
DNA: TGTGCCAGCAGCGGGCGACAGGGGTACGGAGATACGCAGTATTTT
CDR3: CASSGRQGYGDTQYF

D: TRBD1
V: TRBV28
J: TRBJ2-7
size: NA
DNA: TGTGCCAGCAGTTCCTCGGACAGGCCCTACGAGCAGTACTTC
CDR3: CASSSSDRPYEQYF

D: NA
V: TRBV10-3
J: TRBJ2-2
size: medium-sized
DNA: TGTGCCATGCTAGCGGGGGAGCTGTTTTTT
CDR3: CAMLAGELFF

D: TRBD1
V: TRBV4-1
J: TRBJ2-2
size: NA
DNA: TGCGCCAGCAGCCCTTCCAGGGACAGTCGACAGGTTTTGAACACCGGGGAGCTGTTTTTT
CDR3: CASSPSRDSRQVLNTGELFF

D: NA
V: TRBV28
J: TRBJ1-4
size: NA
DNA: TGTGCCAGCAGTTTATTCGGAGCTCCAACTAATGAAAAACTGTTTTTT
CDR3: CASSLFGAPTNEKLFF

D: NA
V: TRBV18
J: TRBJ2-7
size: NA
DNA: TGTGCCAGCTCACCACCCGCAGGGGTGTACGAGCAGTACTTC
CDR3: CASSPPAGVYEQYF

D: NA
V: TRBV29-1
J: TRBJ2-5
size: NA
DNA: TGCAGCGTTACCCGGGGAGAGACCCAGTACTTC
CDR3: CSVTRGETQYF

D: NA
V: TRBV7-9
J: TRBJ1-3
size: NA
DNA: TGTGCCAGCAGCTTTTCCCAATGGCTCGGGGGAAGCTCTGGAAACACCATATATTTT
CDR3: CASSFSQWLGGSSGNTIYF

D: TRBD2
V: TRBV6-5
J: TRBJ2-1
size: NA
DNA: TGTGCCAGCAGTTACGGGACTAGTCTCGGTGAGCAGTTCTTC
CDR3: CASSYGTSLGEQFF

D: NA
V: TRBV10-3
J: TRBJ1-4
size: NA
DNA: TGTGCCATCAGTGAGTCGAAGTCAGGGCTATCTAATGAAAAACTGTTTTTT
CDR3: CAISESKSGLSNEKLFF

D: NA
V: TRBV7-9
J: TRBJ2-7
size: NA
DNA: TGTGCCAGCAGCCAGGGTGCTAGCTCCTACGAGCAGTACTTC
CDR3: CASSQGASSYEQYF

D: TRBD1
V: TRBV7-2
J: TRBJ2-5
size: NA
DNA: TGTGCCAGCAGCTTGGTGACAGGGGGGGAGACCCAGTACTTC
CDR3: CASSLVTGGETQYF

D: NA
V: TRBV2
J: TRBJ1-2
size: NA
DNA: TGTGCCAGCAGTGAATCGGGTCGGGGGGCTGGCGGCTACACCTTC
CDR3: CASSESGRGAGGYTF

D: NA
V: TRBV2
J: TRBJ2-7
size: NA
DNA: TGTGCCAGCAGGGATTACTACGAGCAGTACTTC
CDR3: CASRDYYEQYF

D: TRBD2
V: TRBV5-1
J: TRBJ2-7
size: NA
DNA: TGCGCCAGCAGCCGCGGGGGAGTGAGCGGATCCTCCTACGAGCAGTACTTC
CDR3: CASSRGGVSGSSYEQYF

D: TRBD2
V: TRBV5-6
J: TRBJ2-3
size: NA
DNA: TGTGCCAGCACCCTGGGACTAGGGAACACAGATACGCAGTATTTT
CDR3: CASTLGLGNTDTQYF

D: NA
V: TRBV5-5
J: TRBJ1-5
size: NA
DNA: TGTGCCAGCAGCTTGTTTCCGGGGGGAGGGCAGCCCCAGCATTTT
CDR3: CASSLFPGGGQPQHF

D: NA
V: TRBV11-3
J: TRBJ2-3
size: NA
DNA: TGTGCCAGCAGCGACTTCAGCACAGATACGCAGTATTTT
CDR3: CASSDFSTDTQYF